Given below is one T cell receptor (beta chain) in context. Its specificity is unknown. The PCR employed 60 Vbeta primers together with 13 Jbeta primers. TCRdb keeps only in-frame clones here, not all; method: immunoSEQ multiplex PCR. The top ten hold around 9.7% of the sample, which has more than 95,000 clones, 50% to 70% seen once. The sample originates from a study of cytomegalovirus exposure and HLA in healthy donors. Study at large: Drawn from HLA-typed donors, 65 million to 100 million unique TCRs were held in an early data release.

Study-wide points: In an earlier analysis, in some 600 donors, most V segments appeared productive either ~87% or ~30% of the time.

CDR1 and CDR2 (germline): MGHRA, YSYEKL. The junction had 17 bases not matched to a gene; V was cut back by 2 bases and J by 5 bases. The CDR3 is 18 amino acids. Sample: PBMCs. The chain uses TRBV4-1 and TRBJ1-2; 7 bases map to TRBD1. The sequence was collected from a woman between 40 and 55 years old in good health and CMV-seropositive. In nucleotides, the CDR3 is TGCGCCAGCAGCCAAATTTTTGGGGAACAGGGGAAGGGGTATGGCTACACCTTC. Amino acids: CASSQIFGEQGKGYGYTF.